Below, 13 T cell receptor beta chains from the same sample are listed, as sequenced in a study of CD8 T cells in ankylosing spondylitis (dated by TCRdb to the late 2010s). The library came from 5' RACE. Data came from an Illumina HiSeq 2500. TCRdb redid the processing of the public reads, applying fastp at Q25 and MiXCR, and retained in-frame beta chains. Every entry covers one CDR3 protein and lists the most common genes and DNA from its rows. Recorded for this sample are approximately 100,000 distinct CDR3 sequences; about 8.5% of them occurred a single time. Of the sample, 9.9% is held by the ten largest clones. Sequenced input: blood, either unsorted or a sorted T cell fraction (not recorded which). These receptors all stem from a male donor with ankylosing spondylitis or in good health (not recorded which).

This clonotype was seen at least ten times. The rearrangement links TRBV15 to TRBJ2-7, with 9 nucleotides matching TRBD1. V trimming: 0 bases; J trimming: 2 bases; junction bases outside the gene matches: 8. This CDR3 contains 17 residues. Germline V gene sequence: CDR1 LNHNV, CDR2 YYDKDF (reference sequence). The CDR3 nucleotides read TGTGCCACCAGCAGAGACATCCCGGGACAGGGCCCCTACGAGCAGTACTTC. The encoded protein is CATSRDIPGQGPYEQYF.

This clonotype was counted ten times or more. V and J are TRBV18 and TRBJ1-1; D unclear. CDR3 length: 15 amino acids. Germline loops: CDR1 KGHSH, CDR2 LQKENI. With 0 bases removed from V and 4 bases from J, the gap between germline ends came to 12 bases. The CDR3 spells CASSPPLGGSTEAFF. As DNA, the CDR3 is TGTGCCAGCTCACCACCGTTGGGAGGGAGCACTGAAGCTTTCTTT.

The chain recombines TRBV3-1 with TRBJ2-2; the match to TRBD2 covers 9 bases. J gave up 6 bases and V 5 bases, and 10 bases lay outside the gene matches. CDR1 and CDR2 (germline): LGHDT, YNNKEL (reference sequence). This CDR3 spans 16 amino acids. The CDR3 spells CASSFSGGGAPGELFF. CDR3 nucleotide sequence: TGTGCCAGCAGCTTCTCCGGCGGGGGGGCCCCCGGGGAGCTGTTTTTT.

Many counts were recorded for this clonotype. This sequence joins TRBV5-1 and TRBJ2-3; the match to TRBD2 covers 7 bases. V shed 0 bases, J shed 6 bases, and the junction held 4 bases outside the gene matches. Germline V gene data show CDR1 as SGHRS and CDR2 as YFSETQ. The CDR3 sequence is 14 residues long. CDR3 amino acids: CASSLGLASDTQYF. The CDR3 DNA reads TGCGCCAGCAGCTTGGGACTAGCATCCGATACGCAGTATTTT.

This clonotype was seen at least ten times. This chain connects TRBV4-1 to TRBJ2-3; D might be TRBD2 (5 bases). V shed 0 bases and J shed 2 bases, with 12 bases lying between them. Germline assignment: CDR1 MGHRA and CDR2 YSYEKL. This CDR3 region has 16 residues. The CDR3, as DNA: TGCGCCAGCAGCCAAGAAGGAACGGGAATCACAGATACGCAGTATTTT. It yields the protein CASSQEGTGITDTQYF.

For this clonotype: A read error may explain this, as a much larger clone is one base away. DNA for the CDR3: TGTGTCAGCAGCTTAACCCCTGTTGGGAATGAGCAGTTCTTC. It specifies CVSSLTPVGNEQFF. This chain joins TRBV13 and TRBJ2-1; D not certain. Germline V gene data show CDR1 as PRHDT and CDR2 as FYEKMQ (reference sequence). This CDR3 has 14 residues. The variable domain in full, completed from reference TRBV13 and TRBJ2-1, reads AAGVIQSPRHLIKEKRETATLKCYPIPRHDTVYWYQQGPGQDPQFLISFYEKMQSDKGSIPDRFSAQQFSDYHSELNMSSLELGDSALYFCVSSLTPVGNEQFFGPGTRLTVL.

In this sample, this clonotype turned up many times. V is TRBV4-3 and J is TRBJ2-7; 8 bases agree with TRBD1. J lost 3 bases, V lost 4 bases, and 14 bases had no gene match. This CDR3 comprises 17 residues. The germline CDR1 and CDR2 sequences are LGHNA and YSLEER. Written as DNA, the CDR3 is TGCGCCAGCAGCCCCTATCTCAACCCCGGACAGGGCTACGAGCAGTACTTC. Residues: CASSPYLNPGQGYEQYF.

This clonotype was recorded at least ten times. The CDR3 DNA is TGTGCCAGCTCAGCCAGACAGGGGAGTTTGAACACTGAAGCTTTCTTT. Its protein product is CASSARQGSLNTEAFF. The V call is TRBV18, the J call TRBJ1-1; TRBD1 matches 8 bases. CDR1 KGHSH and CDR2 LQKENI come from the germline V gene. The CDR3 is 16 residues long. Trimming removed 5 bases from V and 0 bases from J; junction bases left unmatched: 8.

This clonotype came up many times. This chain joins TRBV20-1 and TRBJ1-5; D remains ambiguous. Germline V gene lookup returns CDR1 DFQATT and CDR2 SNEGSKA (reference sequence). There are 12 residues in the CDR3. The chain's CDR3 is CSAHPRSQPQHF. CDR3 nucleotide sequence: TGCAGCGCCCACCCCCGGAGTCAGCCCCAGCATTTT.

This clonotype was seen ten or more times. The chain uses TRBV28 and TRBJ2-3, with TRBD2 as a possible D gene (6 bases). The germline V gene has CDR1 MDHEN and CDR2 SYDVKM. The CDR3 is 12 residues long. V shed 8 bases and J shed 6 bases, with 12 bases lying between them. CDR3 residues: CASHSGPDTQYF. CDR3 bases: TGTGCCAGCCATAGCGGACCTGATACGCAGTATTTT.

The J gene is TRBJ2-3, the V gene TRBV30; D uncertain. The CDR3 extends over 13 amino acids. Per the germline V gene, CDR1 is GTSNPN and CDR2 is SVGIG (reference sequence). Deletions cut 2 bases from V and 4 bases from J, with 10 bases between. CDR3 in amino acids: CAWSHSSSDTQYF. CDR3 DNA: TGTGCCTGGAGTCACTCCAGCTCAGATACGCAGTATTTT. The full variable domain, with the rest looked up from reference TRBV30 and TRBJ2-3, is SQTIHQWPATLVQPVGSPLSLECTVEGTSNPNLYWYRQAAGRGLQLLFYSVGIGQISSEVPQNLSASRPQDRQFILSSKKLLLSDSGFYLCAWSHSSSDTQYFGPGTRLTVL.

Ten or more counts support this clonotype. The J gene is TRBJ1-5, the V gene TRBV3-1, with D tentatively TRBD1 (6 bases). CDR3 length: 18 residues. Trimming took off 6 bases at V and 2 bases at J, with 23 bases between the two ends. In germline, CDR1 is LGHDT, CDR2 YNNKEL (reference sequence). The CDR3 reads CASSRSGNAAGGNQPQHF. In nucleotides, the CDR3 is TGTGCCAGCAGTCGCTCGGGCAACGCTGCAGGGGGCAATCAGCCCCAGCATTTT.

This clonotype showed up just a few times. The DNA of the CDR3 is TGTGCCAGTAGTATACTTTGGGGAGGGCCCACTGAAGCTTTCTTT. As protein: CASSILWGGPTEAFF. V gene TRBV19 combines with J gene TRBJ1-1; no firm D call. This CDR3 has 15 residues. Germline-derived CDR1 and CDR2 are LNHDA and SQIVND (reference sequence). Deletions cut 2 bases from V and 4 bases from J, with 14 bases between.